These T cell receptor beta chains were read from a single sample in a study of blood T cell repertoires in COVID-19. Data came from immunoSEQ multiplex PCR; TCRdb stores just in-frame clones and leaves some out. The sample holds around 700,000 clones; about nine tenths are singletons and the top ten take roughly 0.25%. Sequencing used peripheral blood. The receptor source for this set is a woman aged 18-35 years with acute or convalescent COVID-19. Both conserved end residues are part of each CDR3. A D gene is named only where the DNA matches it firmly. Expanded clones get a size class; other rows say once, few or many, or leave the size out.

>TRBV29-1|-|TRBJ1-1|-
CSADRGANAFF
TGCAGCGCTGATCGGGGAGCAAATGCTTTCTTT
>TRBV15|-|TRBJ2-1|-
CATSRGAANSYNEQFF
TGTGCCACCAGCAGAGGAGCGGCGAACTCCTACAATGAGCAGTTCTTC
>TRBV6-5|TRBD1|TRBJ1-2|-
CASTRTGQYYGYTF
TGTGCCAGCACCCGGACAGGGCAATACTATGGCTACACCTTC
>TRBV11-2|-|TRBJ2-1|-
CASAEWGGVYNEQFF
TGTGCCAGCGCCGAGTGGGGGGGCGTCTACAATGAGCAGTTCTTC
>TRBV3-1/TRBV3-2|-|TRBJ2-2|-
CASSQGAGPTGELFF
TGTGCCAGCAGCCAAGGGGCAGGCCCCACCGGGGAGCTGTTTTTT
>TRBV6-4|TRBD1|TRBJ2-7|-
CASSEQPGQGATEQYF
TGTGCCAGCAGTGAACAGCCAGGACAGGGGGCAACCGAGCAGTACTTC
>TRBV4-1|-|TRBJ1-2|-
CASSQVESPNIYGYTF
TGCGCCAGCAGCCAAGTAGAGTCACCAAATATCTATGGCTACACCTTC
>TRBV5-1|TRBD1|TRBJ1-5|-
CASSPGTDNQPQHF
TGCGCCAGCAGCCCTGGGACAGATAATCAGCCCCAGCATTTT
>TRBV19|-|TRBJ2-2|-
CAVAGDLSGELFF
TGTGCTGTGGCAGGGGATTTGTCCGGGGAGCTGTTTTTT
>TRBV6-6|TRBD2|TRBJ2-4|-
CAILAGGRGIQYF
TGTGCCATACTAGCGGGGGGACGGGGCATTCAGTACTTC
>TRBV5-1|TRBD1|TRBJ2-1|once
CASRQGWNEQFF
TGCGCCAGCAGACAGGGGTGGAATGAGCAGTTCTTC
>TRBV19|-|TRBJ2-7|once
CASSPRTLSYEQYF
TGTGCCAGTAGTCCGCGGACACTTTCCTACGAGCAGTACTTC
>TRBV6-5|-|TRBJ2-1|-
CASSQQGGNYNEQFF
TGTGCCAGCAGCCAACAGGGGGGGAATTACAATGAGCAGTTCTTC
>TRBV19|TRBD2|TRBJ2-7|once
CASSIRGGGGMYEQYF
TGTGCCAGTAGTATACGAGGCGGCGGGGGGATGTACGAGCAGTACTTC
>TRBV5-4|-|TRBJ1-1|-
CASTLGGLNTEAFF
TGTGCCAGCACCCTGGGAGGGCTGAACACTGAAGCTTTCTTT
>TRBV28|TRBD1|TRBJ1-2|-
CASSYTGQTLINYGYTF
TGTGCCAGCAGTTATACGGGACAGACCCTCATTAACTATGGCTACACCTTC
>TRBV6-2/TRBV6-3|TRBD1|TRBJ2-1|-
CASSYSRQGWGEQFF
TGTGCCAGCAGTTACTCAAGACAGGGTTGGGGTGAGCAGTTCTTC
>TRBV5-6|-|TRBJ2-7|-
CASSPGTTNYEQYF
TGTGCCAGCAGCCCCGGGACAACTAACTACGAGCAGTACTTC
>TRBV7-2|TRBD1|TRBJ2-7|-
CASSPGTGESSYEQYF
TGTGCCAGCAGCCCCGGGACAGGGGAAAGCTCCTACGAGCAGTACTTC
>TRBV27|TRBD1|TRBJ1-3|-
CASSLGPGGGNTIYF
TGTGCCAGCAGTTTAGGTCCAGGGGGTGGAAACACCATATATTTT
>TRBV18|-|TRBJ1-1|-
CASSPLTDAEAFF
TGTGCCAGCTCACCCTTGACAGACGCTGAAGCTTTCTTT
>TRBV30|-|TRBJ1-3|-
CAWSPGKSGNTIYF
TGTGCCTGGAGTCCAGGGAAATCTGGAAACACCATATATTTT
>TRBV6-4|TRBD2|TRBJ2-1|-
CASSGAGESYNEQFF
TGTGCCAGCAGTGGGGCGGGGGAATCCTACAATGAGCAGTTCTTC
>TRBV15|-|TRBJ2-3|-
CATSGAGWMADTQYF
TGTGCCACCAGCGGGGCAGGGTGGATGGCAGATACGCAGTATTTT
>TRBV29-1|-|TRBJ1-1|-
CSVARGTLTEAFF
TGCAGCGTTGCTAGGGGAACCCTCACTGAAGCTTTCTTT
>TRBV6-6|-|TRBJ1-5|-
CASSFENQPQHF
TGTGCCAGCAGTTTTGAGAATCAGCCCCAGCATTTT
>TRBV28|TRBD2|TRBJ2-7|-
CASSPTGSGASYEQYF
TGTGCCAGCAGTCCTACGGGTAGCGGGGCCTCCTACGAGCAGTACTTC
>TRBV7-9|-|TRBJ1-1|-
CASSPGMNTEAFF
TGTGCCAGCAGTCCCGGTATGAACACTGAAGCTTTCTTT
>TRBV6-5|TRBD1|TRBJ1-2|-
CAIGTGGYGGYTF
TGTGCCATCGGGACAGGGGGCTATGGTGGCTACACCTTC
>TRBV24-1|-|TRBJ2-1|-
CATSDRSSYNEQFF
TGTGCCACCAGCGACAGGAGCTCCTACAATGAGCAGTTCTTC
>TRBV19|TRBD1|TRBJ1-4|-
CASSIGTGAREKLFF
TGTGCCAGTAGTATAGGGACAGGGGCGAGGGAAAAACTGTTTTTT
>TRBV4-3|TRBD1|TRBJ1-2|once
CASSQEYGTGGLYGYTF
TGCGCCAGCAGCCAAGAGTATGGGACAGGGGGTCTCTATGGCTACACCTTC
>TRBV11-2|-|TRBJ1-2|-
CASSQFTGTSYGYTF
TGTGCCAGCAGCCAGTTTACAGGGACCTCCTATGGCTACACCTTC
>TRBV19|TRBD1|TRBJ1-1|-
CASSMTGGPMNTEAFF
TGTGCCAGTAGTATGACAGGGGGTCCCATGAACACTGAAGCTTTCTTT
>TRBV12-3/TRBV12-4|-|TRBJ2-5|-
CASSLSGAETQYF
TGTGCCAGCAGTTTATCAGGGGCAGAGACCCAGTACTTC
>TRBV6-5|-|TRBJ1-2|-
CASSYGGAQGYTF
TGTGCCAGCAGTTACGGGGGGGCGCAGGGCTACACCTTC
>TRBV7-9|-|TRBJ1-4|-
CASSLGGTTNEKLFF
TGTGCCAGCAGCCTCGGGGGGACAACTAATGAAAAACTGTTTTTT
>TRBV15|-|TRBJ1-5|-
CATSTRRVSNQPQHF
TGTGCCACCAGCACCAGGAGGGTTAGCAATCAGCCCCAGCATTTT
>TRBV25-1|-|TRBJ1-3|-
CASSDVAVSGNTIYF
TGTGCCAGCAGTGATGTAGCTGTCTCTGGAAACACCATATATTTT
>TRBV5-4|-|TRBJ1-2|-
CASSLTGQTNYGYTF
TGTGCCAGCAGCTTGACTGGACAGACTAACTATGGCTACACCTTC
>TRBV6-6|-|TRBJ1-1|-
CASSYAGGNTEAFF
TGTGCCAGCAGTTACGCGGGGGGGAACACTGAAGCTTTCTTT
>TRBV5-6|TRBD1|TRBJ2-3|-
CASSLGTVSTDTQYF
TGTGCCAGCAGCCTAGGGACAGTTAGCACAGATACGCAGTATTTT
>TRBV29-1|TRBD1|TRBJ1-4|once
CSVEEATGMDSEKLFF
TGCAGCGTTGAAGAAGCGACAGGGATGGATAGTGAAAAACTGTTTTTT
>TRBV5-1|-|TRBJ1-6|-
CASSLGQEISPLHF
TGCGCCAGCAGCTTGGGACAGGAGATTTCACCCCTCCACTTT
>TRBV4-3|TRBD1|TRBJ1-1|-
CASSQIQGRGENTEAFF
TGCGCCAGCAGCCAAATACAGGGGCGGGGGGAAAACACTGAAGCTTTCTTT
>TRBV21-1|-|TRBJ1-1|-
CASSSRGTAGTEAFF
TGTGCCAGCAGCTCAAGGGGGACAGCCGGGACTGAAGCTTTCTTT
>TRBV9|TRBD1|TRBJ1-2|-
CASSSRQGLGYTF
TGTGCCAGCAGCTCCCGACAGGGACTTGGCTACACCTTC
>TRBV4-1|-|TRBJ1-1|-
CASSSLLNANTEAFF
TGCGCCAGCAGCAGCCTTTTGAACGCGAACACTGAAGCTTTCTTT
>TRBV5-5|-|TRBJ1-4|-
CASSWSSGTNEKLFF
TGTGCCAGCAGCTGGTCCTCGGGGACTAATGAAAAACTGTTTTTT
>TRBV5-6|-|TRBJ1-5|-
CASSLRGLYSNQPQHF
TGTGCCAGCAGCTTGCGAGGGCTCTATAGCAATCAGCCCCAGCATTTT
>TRBV19|TRBD1|TRBJ1-5|few
CASSITIGTGDGNQPQHF
TGTGCCAGTAGTATAACTATCGGGACAGGGGATGGCAATCAGCCCCAGCATTTT
>TRBV6-5|-|TRBJ1-2|-
CASSSTPGVVDGYTF
TGTGCCAGCAGTTCGACACCAGGGGTGGTCGATGGCTACACCTTC
>TRBV19|TRBD1|TRBJ1-4|-
CASISGAGTGRVKLFF
TGTGCCAGTATATCAGGAGCCGGGACAGGGCGAGTAAAACTGTTTTTT
>TRBV7-3|TRBD1|TRBJ1-2|-
CASRTSGTGEAGYTF
TGTGCCAGCAGAACGTCCGGGACAGGGGAGGCTGGCTACACCTTC
>TRBV12-3/TRBV12-4|-|TRBJ1-2|-
CASSSTGPYGYTF
TGTGCCAGCAGTTCGACAGGCCCCTATGGCTACACCTTC
>TRBV29-1|TRBD1|TRBJ1-3|once
CSVAGTGVSGNTIYF
TGCAGCGTTGCCGGGACAGGGGTCTCTGGAAACACCATATATTTT
>TRBV7-3|-|TRBJ1-1|few
CASSLMGGNTEAFF
TGTGCCAGCAGCTTAATGGGGGGGAACACTGAAGCTTTCTTT
>TRBV3-1/TRBV3-2|TRBD2|TRBJ2-7|-
CASSQERSGGHYEQYF
TGTGCCAGCAGCCAAGAACGTAGCGGGGGGCACTACGAGCAGTACTTC
>TRBV6-6|-|TRBJ2-3|-
CASSYARASRDTQYF
TGTGCCAGCAGTTACGCGAGGGCTTCGAGAGATACGCAGTATTTT
>TRBV10-1|-|TRBJ2-7|-
CASIRPRAASEGVSYEQYF
TGCGCCAGCATAAGGCCTAGGGCCGCCTCAGAGGGGGTCTCCTACGAGCAGTACTTC